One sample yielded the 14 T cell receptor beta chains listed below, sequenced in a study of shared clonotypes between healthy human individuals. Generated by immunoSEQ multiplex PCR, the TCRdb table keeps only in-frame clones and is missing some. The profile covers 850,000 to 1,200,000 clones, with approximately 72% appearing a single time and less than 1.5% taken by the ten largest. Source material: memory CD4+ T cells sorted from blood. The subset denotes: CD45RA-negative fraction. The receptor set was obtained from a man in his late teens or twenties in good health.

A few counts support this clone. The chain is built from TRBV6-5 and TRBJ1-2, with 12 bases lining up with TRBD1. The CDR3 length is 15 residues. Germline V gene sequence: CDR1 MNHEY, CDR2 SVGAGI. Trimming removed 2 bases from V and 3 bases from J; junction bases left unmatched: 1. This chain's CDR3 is CASSYRDRGHYGYTF. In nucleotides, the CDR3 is TGTGCCAGCAGTTACAGGGACAGGGGGCACTATGGCTACACCTTC.

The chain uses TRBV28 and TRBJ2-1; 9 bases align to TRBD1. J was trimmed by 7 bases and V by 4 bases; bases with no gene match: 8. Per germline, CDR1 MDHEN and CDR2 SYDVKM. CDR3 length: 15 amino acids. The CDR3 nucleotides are TGTGCCAGCAGTTCCACGGACAGGGGTCTTAATGAGCAGTTCTTC. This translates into CASSSTDRGLNEQFF.

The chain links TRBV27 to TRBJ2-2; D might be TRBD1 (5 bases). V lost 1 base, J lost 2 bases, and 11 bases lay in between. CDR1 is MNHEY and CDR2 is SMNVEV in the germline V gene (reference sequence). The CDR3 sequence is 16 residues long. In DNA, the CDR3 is TGTGCCAGCAGTTTATTTGGCAGGGCCAACACCGGGGAGCTGTTTTTT. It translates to CASSLFGRANTGELFF.

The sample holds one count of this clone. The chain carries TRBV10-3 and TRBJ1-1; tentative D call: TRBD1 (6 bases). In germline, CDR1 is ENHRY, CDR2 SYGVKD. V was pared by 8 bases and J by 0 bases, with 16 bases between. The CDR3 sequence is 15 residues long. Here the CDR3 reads CAIGTGITMNTEAFF. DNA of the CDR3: TGTGCCATCGGTACAGGGATTACTATGAACACTGAAGCTTTCTTT.

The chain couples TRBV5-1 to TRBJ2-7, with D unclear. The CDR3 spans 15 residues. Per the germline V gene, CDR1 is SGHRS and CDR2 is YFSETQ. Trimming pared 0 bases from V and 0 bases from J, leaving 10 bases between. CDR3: CASSLGQAISYEQYF. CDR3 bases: TGCGCCAGCAGCTTGGGGCAGGCTATCTCCTACGAGCAGTACTTC. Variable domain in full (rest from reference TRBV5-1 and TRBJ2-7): KAGVTQTPRYLIKTRGQQVTLSCSPISGHRSVSWYQQTPGQGLQFLFEYFSETQRNKGNFPGRFSGRQFSNSRSEMNVSTLELGDSALYLCASSLGQAISYEQYFGPGTRLTVT.

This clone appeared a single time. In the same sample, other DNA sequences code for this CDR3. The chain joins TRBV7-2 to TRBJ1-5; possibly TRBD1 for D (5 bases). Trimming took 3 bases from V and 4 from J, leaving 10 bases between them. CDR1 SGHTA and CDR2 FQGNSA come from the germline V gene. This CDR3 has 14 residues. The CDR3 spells CASSFWGSNQPQHF. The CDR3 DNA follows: TGTGCCAGCAGCTTTTGGGGGTCAAATCAGCCCCAGCATTTT.

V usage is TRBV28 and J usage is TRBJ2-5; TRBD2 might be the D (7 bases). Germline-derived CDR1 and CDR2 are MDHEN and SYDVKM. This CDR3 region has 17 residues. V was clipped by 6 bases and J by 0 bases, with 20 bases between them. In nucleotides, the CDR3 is TGTGCCAGCAGCCGGGGGCTCCGGGGGGTCCACCAAGAGACCCAGTACTTC. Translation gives CASSRGLRGVHQETQYF.

The CDR3 protein is CASRRDSSGNSPLHF. The DNA for the CDR3 is TGTGCCAGCAGACGCGACAGCTCGGGTAATTCACCCCTCCACTTT. The genes are TRBV6-6 and TRBJ1-6, with a tentative D call TRBD1 (5 bases). V lost 6 bases and J 6 bases, leaving 15 bases between the germline ends. CDR1 is MNHNY, CDR2 SVGAGI, per germline (reference sequence). CDR3 length equals 15 residues.

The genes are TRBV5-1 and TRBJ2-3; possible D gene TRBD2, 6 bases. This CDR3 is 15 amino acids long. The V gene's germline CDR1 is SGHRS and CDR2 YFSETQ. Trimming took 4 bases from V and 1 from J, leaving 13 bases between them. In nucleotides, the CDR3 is TGCGCCAGCAGCGTTCAGGACTACCGCACAGATACGCAGTATTTT. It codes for CASSVQDYRTDTQYF.

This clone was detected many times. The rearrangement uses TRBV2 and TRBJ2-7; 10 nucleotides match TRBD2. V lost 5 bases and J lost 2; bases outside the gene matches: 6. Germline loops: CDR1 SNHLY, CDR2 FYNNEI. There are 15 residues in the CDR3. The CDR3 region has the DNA TGTGCCAGCAGTAGAAGCGGGGGGGCCGCCTACGAGCAGTACTTC. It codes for CASSRSGGAAYEQYF.

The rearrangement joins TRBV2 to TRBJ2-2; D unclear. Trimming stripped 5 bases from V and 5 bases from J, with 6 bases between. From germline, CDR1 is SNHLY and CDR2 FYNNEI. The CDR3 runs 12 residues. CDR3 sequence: CASSHQTGELFF. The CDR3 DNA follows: TGTGCCAGCAGTCACCAGACCGGGGAGCTGTTTTTT.

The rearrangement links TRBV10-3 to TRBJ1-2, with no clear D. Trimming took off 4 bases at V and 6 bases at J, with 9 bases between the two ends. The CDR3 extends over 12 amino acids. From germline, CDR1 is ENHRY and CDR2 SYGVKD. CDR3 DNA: TGTGCCATCAGTGCCGGTACGGATGGCTACACCTTC. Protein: CAISAGTDGYTF.

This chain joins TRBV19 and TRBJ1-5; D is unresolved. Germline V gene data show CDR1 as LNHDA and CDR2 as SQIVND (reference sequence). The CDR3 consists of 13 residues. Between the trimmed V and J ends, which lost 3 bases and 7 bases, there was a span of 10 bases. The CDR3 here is CASSMLGNQPQHF. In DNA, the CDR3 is TGTGCCAGTAGTATGTTAGGGAACCAGCCCCAGCATTTT.

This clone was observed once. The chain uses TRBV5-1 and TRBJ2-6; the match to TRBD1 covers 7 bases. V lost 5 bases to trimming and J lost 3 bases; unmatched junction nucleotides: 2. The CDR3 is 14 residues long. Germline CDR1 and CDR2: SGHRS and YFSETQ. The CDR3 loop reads CASRTGVGANVLTF. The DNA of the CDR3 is TGCGCCAGCAGAACAGGGGTTGGGGCCAACGTCCTGACTTTC.